The present TCR beta chain was sequenced within a study of T cells in Graves' hyperthyroidism and ophthalmopathy (dated by TCRdb to the late 2010s). For the wider study: Peripheral blood samples were taken at initial diagnosis, before any treatment was given. To identify TCR V-J signatures that set the groups apart, the researchers used a discovery cohort of 100 patients, made up of 43 with Graves' ophthalmopathy and about 55 with stable Graves' hyperthyroidism. An independent validation cohort of around 19 hyperthyroidism patients and 17 patients who later progressed to ophthalmopathy tested prospective prediction of ophthalmopathy. The 95 to 100 discovery patients were randomly divided into training and test sets at a 7:3 ratio. Thyroid tissue and blood T-cell repertoires from more than 5 Graves' hyperthyroidism patients were also compared in the study. Following sampling, methimazole starting at 30 mg daily was given to hyperthyroidism patients, and high-dose intravenous methylprednisolone was given to ophthalmopathy patients. The paper reports TCR Vbeta CDR3 sequencing of some 140 peripheral blood samples: 40 or so ophthalmopathy, about 75 hyperthyroidism and 17 progressor patients. General findings and caveats noted by the study authors: In cross-validation, a model built on a 13 V-J signature told ophthalmopathy apart from stable hyperthyroidism with 85% to 90% sensitivity and about 81% specificity, and in testing the same model reached 80%/75%. Most expanded thyroid clonotypes (frequency above 0.001) were also detected in blood, suggesting blood repertoires may reflect thyroid immune responses. Sample size was not statistically predetermined, and investigators were not blinded to group allocation. In validation, the model predicted progression to ophthalmopathy with approximately 71% sensitivity and 72.22% specificity, a median of 6.5 months before onset.

Stable Graves' hyperthyroidism was defined as the absence of progression to ophthalmopathy over 18 months of follow-up. Hyperthyroidism patients were newly diagnosed, with disease duration under 2 months, and aged 18 to 65 years. Patients with uncontrolled infections, other autoimmune diseases, pregnancy or lactation were excluded. Clinical symptoms, serum thyroxine and TRAb, thyroid ultrasound, and orbital computed tomography formed the basis for the diagnoses. Ficoll-Paque density gradient centrifugation was used to isolate PBMCs from about 9 ml of fresh peripheral blood. Total RNA was extracted with Trizol reagent, and quality was checked on an Agilent 2100 Bioanalyzer. V drops 2 bases and J drops 4 bases, leaving 18 bases in between. The germline V gene (reference sequence) gives CDR1 as LNHDA and CDR2 as SQIVND. The CDR3 has 16 amino acids, counting the end cysteine and phenylalanine. Left in the record is the CDR3 DNA by itself, 48 bases read in frame from the first base.

The TCR beta CDR3 regions were amplified from the RNA transcripts. A first-round RT-PCR of the TCR CDR3 used the HTBI primer set with the Qiagen OneStep RT-PCR kit. The libraries were constructed in a second round of multiplex PCR and then size-selected and purified. Paired-end sequencing of the libraries was performed with 100 bp reads on an Illumina HiSeq2000. Per the original workflow: SOAPnuke was used to process the raw data, throwing out any read that contained adapters or uncalled bases, had a mean Phred below 15, or lacked an exact constant-primer or identifier match. High-quality paired reads were merged using COPE v1.2.5, and each unique nucleotide sequence was defined as a clonotype. MiTCR v1.1 was used to align clonotypes to the IMGT TRBV, TRBD and TRBJ reference segments. Analysis was restricted to V-J combinations with a frequency above 0.0001, which covered 99.2% of repertoires. A TCS score was defined as the ratio between F50 (clonal expansion) and ExV (chaos), using BLOSUM62-based TCRdist between CDR3 peptides within each V-J. Welch's t-statistics and random forest reduced around 550 V-J features to 13, which were used in a naive Bayes classifier (R e1071). In-frame beta chains were kept once TCRdb had trimmed the public reads at Q25 with fastp and called clones with MiXCR. Every entry covers one CDR3 protein and lists the most common genes and DNA from its rows. V and J calls and clone size were set by TCRdb, not the authors. This sample comprises around 440,000 distinct CDR3 sequences, roughly 14% of them detected only once. The leading ten clones occupy roughly 7.4% of the sample.

This clonotype appeared many times. Its antigen remains undetermined. No much larger clonotype is one base removed from it; base qualities were not supplied. Sequenced: blood. Recombination linked TRBV19 to TRBJ2-7, and the D gene may be TRBD1, 6 bases matching. The sequence derives from a woman under 30 with Graves' hyperthyroidism. The base sequence is TGTGCCAGTAGTATATCGCCTGGGGACATCGATTACGAGCAGTACTTC. Its protein reads: CASSISPGDIDYEQYF. The CDR3, completed at both ends by the reference TRBV19 and TRBJ2-7 genes, gives the full variable domain DGGITQSPKYLFRKEGQNVTLSCEQNLNHDAMYWYRQDPGQGLRLIYYSQIVNDFQKGDIAEGYSVSREKKESFPLTVTSAQKNPTAFYLCASSISPGDIDYEQYFGPGTRLTVT.